This T cell receptor (beta chain) was observed in a study of T cell repertoires in cytomegalovirus infection. TCRdb re-called the reads through MiXCR, storing one row per CDR3 protein. The sample records approximately 550,000 distinct CDR3 sequences, approximately 16% being singletons. Germline V gene lookup returns CDR1 MNHEY and CDR2 SMNVEV (reference sequence). Trimming shortened V by 4 bases and J by 0 bases, and 16 bases separated the two germline ends. This CDR3 is 17 amino acids long. The V and J genes are TRBV27 and TRBJ2-1; D tentatively reads TRBD1 or TRBD2 (6 bases each). The origin of this receptor is a human donor in good health (CMV status not recorded). Some clones in this sample may be carry-over from other donors' samples. Input material: CD8+ T cells from PBMCs. The CDR3, as DNA: TGTGCCAGCAGTTCCCCCTTAGGGGGGAGCTCCTACAATGAGCAGTTCTTC. Encoded protein: CASSSPLGGSSYNEQFF.